The 14 T cell receptor beta chains below all came from one sample that was sequenced in a study of graft-versus-host responses after intestinal transplantation. The antigens these receptors bind are not known. Here immunoSEQ multiplex PCR was the method, and the copy in TCRdb shows in-frame clones only, minus some. The sample yields about 88,000 clones, more than 85% seen once. This sample comprised unstimulated CD4+ T cells sorted from spleen or lymph node cells, obtained before transplant. These receptor sequences come from a human donor who was the organ donor for an intestinal transplant.

The chain carries TRBV10-1 and TRBJ1-3; 9 bases agree with TRBD1. Germline V gene sequence: CDR1 WNHNN, CDR2 SYGVQD (reference sequence). The CDR3 runs to 15 residues. V lost 6 bases, J lost 3 bases, and 6 bases stayed unmatched. The CDR3 here is CASSAGTGYGNTIYF. The DNA of the CDR3 is TGCGCCAGCAGCGCCGGGACAGGGTATGGAAACACCATATATTTT.

The rearrangement joins TRBV7-9 to TRBJ2-5; TRBD2 might be the D (5 bases). Trimming took 2 bases from V and 7 from J, leaving 8 bases between them. The CDR3 runs to 12 residues. Germline V gene sequence: CDR1 SEHNR, CDR2 FQNEAQ (reference sequence). The CDR3 sequence: CASSLIGVTQYF. The CDR3 DNA reads as TGTGCCAGCAGCTTAATCGGGGTGACCCAGTACTTC.

The J gene is TRBJ2-5, the V gene TRBV2, with 10 positions matching TRBD2. Matching the DNA end better, TRBJ2-7 makes the J call doubtful. Germline assignment: CDR1 SNHLY and CDR2 FYNNEI. There are 16 residues in the CDR3. DNA for the CDR3: TGTGCCAGCAGTGGGTTTAGCTCTAGCGGGAGTTACGAGCAGTACTTC. Amino acid sequence: CASSGFSSSGSYEQYF.

The CDR3 spells CATSRDWDRGYEQYF. In DNA, the CDR3 is TGTGCCACCAGCAGAGATTGGGACAGGGGTTACGAGCAGTACTTC. The rearrangement uses TRBV15 and TRBJ2-7; 10 bases map to TRBD1. The germline gives CDR1 LNHNV, CDR2 YYDKDF (reference sequence). V shed 0 bases, J shed 4 bases, and the junction held 3 bases outside the gene matches. The CDR3 sequence is 15 residues long.

The V call is TRBV5-1, the J call TRBJ1-2; D is perhaps TRBD1 (5 bases). The CDR3 loop spans 15 amino acids. CDR1 and CDR2 (germline): SGHRS, YFSETQ. Trimming cost V 7 bases and J 4 bases, with 20 bases left between them. CDR3 sequence reads: CASAQEPAGTYGYTF. For the CDR3, the DNA is TGCGCCAGCGCACAGGAGCCAGCTGGTACCTATGGCTACACCTTC.

The chain has TRBV6-5 and TRBJ1-6; 10 nucleotides agree with TRBD1. V shed 2 bases, J shed 10 bases, and the junction held 5 bases outside the gene matches. The CDR3 has 15 amino acids. The germline V gene has CDR1 MNHEY and CDR2 SVGAGI. CDR3 nucleotide sequence: TGTGCCAGCAGTTACGTGGACAGGGGGAGATCACCCCTCCACTTT. Residues: CASSYVDRGRSPLHF.

With regard to this clone: One end of the junction is discordant with germline, which a read error may explain. The CDR3 DNA is TGTGCCAGCAGCCCGGGGGGGCCGAAAACCGGGGAGCTGTTTTTT. Its protein is CASSPGGPKTGELFF. The chain combines TRBV7-3 with TRBJ2-2; 8 bases agree with TRBD2. The CDR3 runs to 15 residues. CDR1 is SGHTA, CDR2 FQGTGA, per germline. The entire variable domain, with the rest obtained from reference TRBV7-3 and TRBJ2-2, is as follows: GAGVSQTPSNKVTEKGKYVELRCDPISGHTALYWYRQSLGQGPEFLIYFQGTGAADDSGLPNDRFFAVRPEGSVSTLKIQRTERGDSAVYLCASSPGGPKTGELFFGEGSRLTVL.

The chain has TRBV4-1 and TRBJ2-1; TRBD1 matches 9 bases. CDR1 and CDR2 (germline): MGHRA, YSYEKL. Trimming removed 0 bases from V and 5 bases from J; junction bases left unmatched: 11. The CDR3 is 18 residues long. The CDR3 DNA sequence: TGCGCCAGCAGCCAAGACCCCCCCGGGACAGGGCCCAACAATGAGCAGTTCTTC. It codes for CASSQDPPGTGPNNEQFF.

This clone was seen just once. The chain joins TRBV2 to TRBJ1-3; possible D gene TRBD1, 6 bases. The germline CDR1 and CDR2 sequences are SNHLY and FYNNEI. The CDR3 is 16 residues long. V was cut by 10 bases and J by 3 bases, with 22 bases left in between. The CDR3 bases are TGTGCCAACCTCCGACAGGAGCTGATCTATGGAAACACCATATATTTT. Translating gives CANLRQELIYGNTIYF.

V and J are TRBV7-2 and TRBJ2-5; 8 bases fit TRBD1. This CDR3 is 16 amino acids long. Losses at the gene ends were 6 bases for V and 4 bases for J; bases not matched to a gene: 13. Germline V CDR1 and CDR2: SGHTA, FQGNSA. The CDR3 DNA reads TGTGCCAGCAGTCCCCGGACAGGGCTACGAGGAGAGACCCAGTACTTC. Protein: CASSPRTGLRGETQYF.

The rearrangement uses TRBV7-2 and TRBJ1-2, with unresolved D. V was trimmed by 1 base and J by 4 bases, leaving 10 bases between them. The CDR3 spans 14 residues. Per the germline V gene, CDR1 is SGHTA and CDR2 is FQGNSA. CDR3 protein: CASSLVPTIYGYTF. In nucleotides, the CDR3 is TGTGCCAGCAGCTTAGTTCCGACAATCTATGGCTACACCTTC.

The chain has TRBV25-1 and TRBJ1-2; TRBD1 might be the D (6 bases). The CDR3 extends over 14 amino acids. V lost 5 bases and J lost 0, with 10 bases in between. Per the germline V gene, CDR1 is MGHDK and CDR2 is SYGVNS. CDR3 bases: TGTGCCAGCAGTTCCGGGACATCTAACTATGGCTACACCTTC. It translates to CASSSGTSNYGYTF.

The chain links TRBV11-2 to TRBJ1-3; TRBD1 might be the D (6 bases). Germline V gene lookup returns CDR1 SGHAT and CDR2 FQNNGV. Trimming cost V 4 bases and J 0 bases, with 10 bases left between them. The CDR3 is 15 amino acids. Here the CDR3 DNA reads TGTGCCAGCAGCTCAACAGGGACCTCTGGAAACACCATATATTTT. Its translation: CASSSTGTSGNTIYF.

This chain links TRBV7-3 with TRBJ2-2; tentatively, D is TRBD2 (6 bases). V gave up 5 bases and J gave up 4 bases, with 17 bases separating them. Germline V lookup: CDR1 SGHTA, CDR2 FQGTGA. There are 16 residues in the CDR3. The CDR3 protein is CASSQLGGPSTGELFF. The CDR3 DNA is TGTGCCAGCAGCCAGTTGGGGGGACCCAGCACCGGGGAGCTGTTTTTT.